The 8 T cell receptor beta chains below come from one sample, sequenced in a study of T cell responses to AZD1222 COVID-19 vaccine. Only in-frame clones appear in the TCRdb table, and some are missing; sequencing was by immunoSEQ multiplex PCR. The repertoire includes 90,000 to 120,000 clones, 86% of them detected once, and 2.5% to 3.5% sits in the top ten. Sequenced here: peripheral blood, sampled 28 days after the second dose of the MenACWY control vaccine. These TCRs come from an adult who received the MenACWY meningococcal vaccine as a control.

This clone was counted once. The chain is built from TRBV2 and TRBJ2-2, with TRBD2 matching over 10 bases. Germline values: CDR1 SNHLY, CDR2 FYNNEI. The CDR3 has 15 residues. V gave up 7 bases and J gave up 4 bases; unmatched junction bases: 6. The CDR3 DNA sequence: TGTGCCAGCAAGGCTAGCGGGGGCGGCACCGGGGAGCTGTTTTTT. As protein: CASKASGGGTGELFF.

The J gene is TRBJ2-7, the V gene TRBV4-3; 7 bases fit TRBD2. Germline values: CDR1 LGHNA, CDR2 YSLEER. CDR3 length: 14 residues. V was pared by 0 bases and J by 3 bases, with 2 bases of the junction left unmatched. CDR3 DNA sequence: TGCGCCAGCAGCCAAGATCGGGGGGACTACGAGCAGTACTTC. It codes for CASSQDRGDYEQYF.

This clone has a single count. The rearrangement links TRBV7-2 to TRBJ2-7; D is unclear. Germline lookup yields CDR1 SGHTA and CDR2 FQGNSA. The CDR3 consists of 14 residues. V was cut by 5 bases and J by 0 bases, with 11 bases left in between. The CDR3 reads CASSLRHSSYEQYF. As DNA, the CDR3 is TGTGCCAGCAGCCTCCGACATAGCTCCTACGAGCAGTACTTC.

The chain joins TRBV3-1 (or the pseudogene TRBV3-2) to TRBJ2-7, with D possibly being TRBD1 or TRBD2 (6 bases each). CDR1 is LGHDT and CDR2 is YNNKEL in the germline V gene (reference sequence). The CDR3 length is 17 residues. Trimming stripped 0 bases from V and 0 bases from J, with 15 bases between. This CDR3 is CASSQDGPGAFSYEQYF. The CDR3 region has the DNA TGTGCCAGCAGCCAAGATGGCCCGGGGGCCTTCTCCTACGAGCAGTACTTC.

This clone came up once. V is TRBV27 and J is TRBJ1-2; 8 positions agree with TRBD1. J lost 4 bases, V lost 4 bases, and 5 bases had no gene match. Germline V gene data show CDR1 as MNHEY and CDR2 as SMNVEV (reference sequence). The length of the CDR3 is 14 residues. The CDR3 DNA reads TGTGCCAGCAGTTCATGGACAGGGCTCTATGGCTACACCTTC. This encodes CASSSWTGLYGYTF.

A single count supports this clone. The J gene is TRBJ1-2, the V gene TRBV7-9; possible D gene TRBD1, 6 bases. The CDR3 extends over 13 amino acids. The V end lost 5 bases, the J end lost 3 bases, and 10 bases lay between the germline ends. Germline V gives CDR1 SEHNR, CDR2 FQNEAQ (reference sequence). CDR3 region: CASSPDRYYGYTF. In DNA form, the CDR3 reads TGTGCCAGCAGCCCCGACAGGTACTATGGCTACACCTTC.

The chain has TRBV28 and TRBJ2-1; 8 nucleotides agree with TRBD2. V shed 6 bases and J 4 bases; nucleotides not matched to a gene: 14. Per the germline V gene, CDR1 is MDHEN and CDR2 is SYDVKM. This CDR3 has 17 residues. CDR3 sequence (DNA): TGTGCCAGCAGCCTCGGGGGGGCCTTGCATTGGTACAATGAGCAGTTCTTC. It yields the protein CASSLGGALHWYNEQFF.

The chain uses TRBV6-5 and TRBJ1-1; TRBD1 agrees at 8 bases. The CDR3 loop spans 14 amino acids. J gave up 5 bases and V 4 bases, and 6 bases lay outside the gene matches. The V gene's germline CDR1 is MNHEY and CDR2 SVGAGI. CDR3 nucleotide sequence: TGTGCCAGCAGTTCGAGGACAGGGCGAACTGAAGCTTTCTTT. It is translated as CASSSRTGRTEAFF.